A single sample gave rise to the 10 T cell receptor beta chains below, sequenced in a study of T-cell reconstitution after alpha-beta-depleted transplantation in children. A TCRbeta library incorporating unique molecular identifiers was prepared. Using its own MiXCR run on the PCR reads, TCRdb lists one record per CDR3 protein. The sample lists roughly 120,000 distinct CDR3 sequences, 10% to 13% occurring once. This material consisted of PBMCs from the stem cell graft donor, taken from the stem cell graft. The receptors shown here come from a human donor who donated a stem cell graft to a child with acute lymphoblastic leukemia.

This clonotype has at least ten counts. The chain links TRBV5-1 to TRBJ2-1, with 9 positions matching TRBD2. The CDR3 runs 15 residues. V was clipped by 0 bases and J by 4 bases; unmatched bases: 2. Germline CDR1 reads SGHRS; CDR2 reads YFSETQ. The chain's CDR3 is CASSLVLAGYNEQFF. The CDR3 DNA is TGCGCCAGCAGCTTGGTGCTAGCGGGGTACAATGAGCAGTTCTTC.

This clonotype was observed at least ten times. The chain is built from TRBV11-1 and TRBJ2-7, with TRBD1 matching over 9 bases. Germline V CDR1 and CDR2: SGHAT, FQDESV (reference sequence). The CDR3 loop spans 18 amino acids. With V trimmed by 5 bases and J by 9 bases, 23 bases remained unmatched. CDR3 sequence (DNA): TGTGCCAGCAGCCCCTCCGGACAGGGGAGGCTCGCCCTTCCTCGGCAGTACTTC. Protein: CASSPSGQGRLALPRQYF.

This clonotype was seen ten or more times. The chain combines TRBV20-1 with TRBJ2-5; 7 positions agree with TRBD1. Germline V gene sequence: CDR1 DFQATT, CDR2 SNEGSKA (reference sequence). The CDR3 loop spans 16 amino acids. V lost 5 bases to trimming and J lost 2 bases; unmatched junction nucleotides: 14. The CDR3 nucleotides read TGCAGTGCTTCCCCAGGATCCGGGACAGAGCAAGAGACCCAGTACTTC. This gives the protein CSASPGSGTEQETQYF.

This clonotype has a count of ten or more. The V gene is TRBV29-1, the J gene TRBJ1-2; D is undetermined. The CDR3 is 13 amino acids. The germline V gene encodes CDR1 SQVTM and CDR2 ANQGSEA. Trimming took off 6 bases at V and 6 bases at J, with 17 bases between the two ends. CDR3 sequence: CSVTPGRRDGYTF. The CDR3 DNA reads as TGCAGCGTCACCCCGGGCAGAAGGGATGGCTACACCTTC.

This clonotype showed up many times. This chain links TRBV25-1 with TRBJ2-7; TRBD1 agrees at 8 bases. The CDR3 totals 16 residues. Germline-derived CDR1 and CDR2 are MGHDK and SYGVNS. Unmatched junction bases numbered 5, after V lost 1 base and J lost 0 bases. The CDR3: CASSESGTGLSYEQYF. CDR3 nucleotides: TGTGCCAGCAGTGAATCCGGGACAGGCCTCTCCTACGAGCAGTACTTC.

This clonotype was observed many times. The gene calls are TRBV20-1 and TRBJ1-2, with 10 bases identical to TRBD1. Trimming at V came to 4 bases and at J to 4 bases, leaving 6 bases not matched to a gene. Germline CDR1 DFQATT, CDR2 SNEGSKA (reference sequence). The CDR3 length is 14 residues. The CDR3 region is CSATDRGQGYGYTF. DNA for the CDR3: TGCAGTGCTACAGACAGGGGGCAAGGCTATGGCTACACCTTC.

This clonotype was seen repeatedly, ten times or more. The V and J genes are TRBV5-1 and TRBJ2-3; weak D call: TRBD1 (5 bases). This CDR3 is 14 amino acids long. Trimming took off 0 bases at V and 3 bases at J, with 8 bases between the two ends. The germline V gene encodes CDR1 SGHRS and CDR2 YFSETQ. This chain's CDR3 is CASSLGQRTDTQYF. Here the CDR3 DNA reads TGCGCCAGCAGCTTGGGACAGAGAACAGATACGCAGTATTTT.

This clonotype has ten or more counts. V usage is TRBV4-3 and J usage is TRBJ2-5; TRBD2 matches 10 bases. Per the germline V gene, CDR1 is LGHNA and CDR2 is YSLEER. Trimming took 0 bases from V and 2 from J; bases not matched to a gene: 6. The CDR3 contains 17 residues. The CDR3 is CASSQDPGLAVQETQYF. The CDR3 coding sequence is TGCGCCAGCAGCCAAGATCCAGGACTAGCGGTACAAGAGACCCAGTACTTC.

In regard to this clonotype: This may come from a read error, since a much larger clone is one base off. The CDR3 DNA is TGTGCCAGCTGTTCCGACGTTCGACTGACGGGACGCTCGAATCAGCCCCAGCATTTT. Translation gives CASCSDVRLTGRSNQPQHF. V is TRBV6-4 and J is TRBJ1-5; a possible D gene is TRBD1 (5 bases). V was shortened by 8 bases and J by 4 bases, with 30 bases between the two germline ends. Germline V gives CDR1 MRHNA, CDR2 SNTAGT. There are 19 residues in the CDR3.

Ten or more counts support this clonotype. As DNA, the CDR3 is TGTGCCAGCAGTTTTGGGCTAGCGGAAAACACCGGGGAGCTGTTTTTT. Amino acid sequence: CASSFGLAENTGELFF. This chain connects TRBV12-3 or TRBV12-4 to TRBJ2-2, with 7 bases aligning to TRBD2. J gave up 2 bases and V 3 bases, and 6 bases lay outside the gene matches. This CDR3 is built from 16 residues.